These T cell receptor beta chains were read from a single sample in a study of T cells after yellow fever vaccination. Using its own MiXCR run on the 5' RACE reads, TCRdb lists one record per CDR3 protein. The sample holds roughly 27,000 distinct CDR3 sequences, around 5% seen once. The sequencing here drew on CD8+ T cells sorted from PBMCs, taken 10 days after the yellow fever booster vaccination. The receptors were sampled from a man aged 30 to 39 who received the YFV17D yellow fever vaccine. Each CDR3 is given without its conserved first and last residue. The order of the fields is CDR3 protein, V gene, D gene. D genes are given only for firm matches.

CDR3aa: AWSGRGDTEAF; v_gene: TRBV30; d_gene: TRBD1
CDR3aa: ASSLVGRQGPEQY; v_gene: TRBV12-3/TRBV12-4; d_gene: .
CDR3aa: ASSYQATWF; v_gene: TRBV6-2/TRBV6-3; d_gene: .
CDR3aa: SVGVSDTQY; v_gene: TRBV29-1; d_gene: .
CDR3aa: ASRHENRENDEQF; v_gene: TRBV12-3/TRBV12-4; d_gene: .
CDR3aa: ASSSGQGLYNEQF; v_gene: TRBV27; d_gene: TRBD1
CDR3aa: ASSLGSGTSGRAENTGELL; v_gene: TRBV11-2; d_gene: TRBD2
CDR3aa: AWSVKGSQETQY; v_gene: TRBV30; d_gene: .
CDR3aa: ASSAGVGNTIY; v_gene: TRBV25-1; d_gene: .
CDR3aa: ASFLALNDEQF; v_gene: TRBV7-9; d_gene: .
CDR3aa: ASSLAVPGTEAF; v_gene: TRBV4-3; d_gene: .
CDR3aa: ATSSGKNTGELF; v_gene: TRBV15; d_gene: TRBD2
CDR3aa: ASSWNRQSNTGELF; v_gene: TRBV27; d_gene: .
CDR3aa: ATSREWRGEGISYGYT; v_gene: TRBV15; d_gene: .
CDR3aa: ASSLGAGNEQF; v_gene: TRBV7-3; d_gene: TRBD2
CDR3aa: ASSLLDTGELF; v_gene: TRBV27; d_gene: .